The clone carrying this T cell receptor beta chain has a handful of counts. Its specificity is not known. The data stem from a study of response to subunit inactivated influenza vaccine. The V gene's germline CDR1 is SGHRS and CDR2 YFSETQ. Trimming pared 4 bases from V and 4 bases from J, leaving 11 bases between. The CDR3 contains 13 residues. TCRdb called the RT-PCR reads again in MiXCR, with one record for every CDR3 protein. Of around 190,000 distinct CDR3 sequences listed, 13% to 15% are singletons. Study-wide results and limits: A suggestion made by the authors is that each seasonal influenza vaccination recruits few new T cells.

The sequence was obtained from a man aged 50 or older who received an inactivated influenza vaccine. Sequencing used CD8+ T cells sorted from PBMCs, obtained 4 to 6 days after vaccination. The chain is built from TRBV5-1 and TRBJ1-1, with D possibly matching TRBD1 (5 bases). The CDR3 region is CASSTGDPTEAFF. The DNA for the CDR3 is TGCGCCAGCAGCACGGGGGACCCCACTGAAGCTTTCTTT.